This TCR beta chain appears in the sequencing data of a study of cytomegalovirus exposure and HLA in healthy donors. This PCR relied on a set of 60 Vbeta primers and 13 Jbeta primers. TCRdb's copy holds only in-frame clones and misses some; the assay was immunoSEQ multiplex PCR. This sample has more than 90,000 clones; 78% occur once, and the top ten carry less than 0.95%. About this clone: Its antigen remains unidentified.

V shed 2 bases and J shed 0 bases, with 10 bases lying between them. Germline lookup yields CDR1 SQVTM and CDR2 ANQGSEA. The CDR3 consists of 14 residues. The donors, nominally healthy at sampling, likely had unrecorded immune exposures. Regarding the study as a whole: Associated with HLA alleles at 0.05 false discovery rate in a later analysis were around 17,000 TCR beta sequences. The authors later found TCR association rates varying by HLA locus, with DRB1 most and HLA-C fewest.

The TCR was taken from a woman in her sixties or seventies in good health and CMV-seronegative. Sequenced: PBMCs. V gene TRBV29-1 combines with J gene TRBJ1-2, with no clear D. The chain's CDR3 is CSVESQASNYGYTF. The CDR3 DNA is TGCAGCGTTGAATCCCAGGCCTCTAACTATGGCTACACCTTC.